These T cell receptor beta chains were read from a single sample in a study of radiation and T cells in renal cell carcinoma. TCRdb's table, derived via immunoSEQ multiplex PCR, lists solely in-frame clones and lacks some. The sample consists of roughly 160,000 clones, about 87% of them appearing once. The sequenced sample was blood, obtained from a patient whose treatment included radiotherapy and nephrectomy. These receptors came from a woman in her forties or fifties with renal cell carcinoma. CDR3s include the opening cysteine and the closing phenylalanine or tryptophan. A D gene is named only where the DNA matches it firmly. Clone size is shown for a subset of rows, as once, few, many or a class of expanded clone.

d_call | j_call | v_call | clone_size | cdr3_aa | cdr3_nt
TRBD1 | TRBJ1-6 | TRBV6-5 | . | CASSRQGNNSPLHF | TGTGCCAGCAGCCGACAGGGGAATAATTCACCCCTCCACTTT
. | TRBJ1-5 | TRBV7-2 | . | CASRPQGNSNQPQHF | TGTGCCAGCAGGCCTCAGGGGAATAGCAATCAGCCCCAGCATTTT
. | TRBJ2-3 | TRBV7-9 | . | CASSPLREDTQYF | TGTGCCAGCAGCCCCCTGCGGGAAGATACGCAGTATTTT
. | TRBJ2-2 | TRBV11-2 | . | CASRDWRAVGELFF | TGTGCCAGCAGAGATTGGAGGGCCGTCGGGGAGCTGTTTTTT
TRBD2 | TRBJ2-3 | TRBV2 | . | CASSVQRGWDTQYF | TGTGCCAGCAGTGTTCAGCGGGGGTGGGATACGCAGTATTTT
. | TRBJ2-5 | TRBV7-2 | . | CASSLHRGPQETQYF | TGTGCCAGCAGCCTCCATCGGGGGCCACAAGAGACCCAGTACTTC
TRBD2 | TRBJ2-3 | TRBV7-2 | . | CASGLAGGPDTQYF | TGTGCCAGCGGTCTAGCGGGGGGGCCTGATACGCAGTATTTT
TRBD2 | TRBJ2-2 | TRBV29-1 | . | CSVGLAGGRDTGELFF | TGCAGCGTTGGACTAGCGGGGGGGCGTGACACCGGGGAGCTGTTTTTT
TRBD1 | TRBJ1-5 | TRBV19 | . | CASSIDRGNQPQHF | TGTGCCAGTAGCATTGACAGGGGCAATCAGCCCCAGCATTTT
TRBD1 | TRBJ1-1 | TRBV19 | . | CASTPRGGELLEAFF | TGTGCCAGTACCCCCAGGGGGGGCGAATTATTAGAAGCTTTCTTT
. | TRBJ2-6 | TRBV13 | . | CASKGWGNSGANVLTF | TGTGCCAGCAAAGGGTGGGGTAACTCTGGGGCCAACGTCCTGACTTTC
. | TRBJ2-7 | TRBV5-1 | . | CASSLAPSYEQYF | TGCGCCAGCAGCCTCGCTCCCTCCTACGAGCAGTACTTC
. | TRBJ1-1 | TRBV6-5 | once | CASTDGGLNTEAFF | TGTGCCAGCACCGATGGGGGCCTGAACACTGAAGCTTTCTTT
. | TRBJ1-1 | TRBV19 | . | CASSTVGGANTEAFF | TGTGCCAGTAGTACCGTAGGTGGGGCTAACACTGAAGCTTTCTTT
. | TRBJ1-4 | TRBV2 | . | CASRQGTTNEKLFF | TGTGCCAGCAGGCAGGGAACAACTAATGAAAAACTGTTTTTT
TRBD2 | TRBJ2-1 | TRBV2 | . | CASSDIRSGGAAGNEQFF | TGTGCCAGCAGTGATATTAGGAGCGGGGGGGCCGCGGGCAATGAGCAGTTCTTC
TRBD1 | TRBJ2-1 | TRBV2 | few | CASRKGEGQGAYNEQFF | TGTGCCAGCAGGAAGGGAGAAGGACAGGGTGCCTACAATGAGCAGTTCTTC
. | TRBJ2-2 | TRBV7-2 | . | CASSLVLGAAGELFF | TGTGCCAGCAGCTTAGTTCTTGGGGCGGCCGGGGAGCTGTTTTTT
. | TRBJ1-5 | TRBV7-9 | . | CASSLEQVPDQPQHF | TGTGCCAGCAGCTTAGAACAGGTCCCCGATCAGCCCCAGCATTTT
. | TRBJ1-6 | TRBV2 | . | CASRARESYNSPLHF | TGTGCCAGCAGGGCAAGGGAGTCCTATAATTCACCCCTCCACTTT
TRBD1 | TRBJ1-2 | TRBV29-1 | . | CSAARQGDYGYTF | TGCAGCGCCGCCAGACAGGGTGACTATGGCTACACCTTC
TRBD1 | TRBJ1-2 | TRBV5-6 | . | CASSLQGRHGYTF | TGTGCCAGCAGCCTACAGGGGAGGCATGGCTACACCTTC
. | TRBJ2-2 | TRBV7-2 | . | CASSLASVSNTGELFF | TGTGCCAGCAGCTTAGCGTCGGTTTCGAACACCGGGGAGCTGTTTTTT
. | TRBJ1-3 | TRBV7-2 | . | CASSLGPGLGNTIYF | TGTGCCAGCAGCTTAGGACCGGGACTAGGAAACACCATATATTTT
. | TRBJ2-3 | TRBV13 | . | CASRWTGTASTDTQYF | TGTGCCAGCCGCTGGACCGGGACTGCAAGCACAGATACGCAGTATTTT
. | TRBJ1-1 | TRBV5-6 | few | CASSLRLGFMNTEAFF | TGTGCCAGCAGCTTGAGGCTGGGATTCATGAACACTGAAGCTTTCTTT
. | TRBJ2-2 | TRBV5-1 | . | CASSLRAGTNTGELFF | TGCGCCAGCAGCTTGAGGGCGGGGACGAACACCGGGGAGCTGTTTTTT
. | TRBJ1-4 | TRBV30 | . | CAWSVRGAREKLFF | TGTGCCTGGAGTGTACGGGGGGCTCGTGAAAAACTGTTTTTT